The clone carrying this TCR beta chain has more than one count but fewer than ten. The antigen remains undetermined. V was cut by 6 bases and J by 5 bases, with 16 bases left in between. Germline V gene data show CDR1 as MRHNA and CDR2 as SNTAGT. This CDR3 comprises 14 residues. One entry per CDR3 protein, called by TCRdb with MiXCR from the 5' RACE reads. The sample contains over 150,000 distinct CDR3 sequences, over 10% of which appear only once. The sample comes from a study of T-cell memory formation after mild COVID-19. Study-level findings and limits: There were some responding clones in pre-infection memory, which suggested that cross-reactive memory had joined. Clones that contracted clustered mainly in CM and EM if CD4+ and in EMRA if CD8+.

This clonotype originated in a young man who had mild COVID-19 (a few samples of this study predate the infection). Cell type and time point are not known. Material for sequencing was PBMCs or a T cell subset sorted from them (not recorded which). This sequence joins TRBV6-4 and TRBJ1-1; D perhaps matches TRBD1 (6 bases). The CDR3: CASSEDSGRTEAFF. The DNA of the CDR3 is TGTGCCAGCAGCGAGGACAGTGGGCGGACTGAAGCTTTCTTT.